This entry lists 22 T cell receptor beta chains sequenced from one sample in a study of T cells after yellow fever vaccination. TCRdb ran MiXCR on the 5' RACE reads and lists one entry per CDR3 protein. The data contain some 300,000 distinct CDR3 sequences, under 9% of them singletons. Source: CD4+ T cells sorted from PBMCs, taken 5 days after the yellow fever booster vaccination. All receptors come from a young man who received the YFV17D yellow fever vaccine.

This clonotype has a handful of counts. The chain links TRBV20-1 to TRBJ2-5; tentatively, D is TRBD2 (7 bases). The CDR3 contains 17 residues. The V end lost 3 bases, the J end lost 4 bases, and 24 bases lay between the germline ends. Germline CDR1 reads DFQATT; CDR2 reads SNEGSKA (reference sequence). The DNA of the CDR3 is TGCAGTGCTAGTCCCCCCCTCGGGGGGCCAGTAGGAGAGACCCAGTACTTC. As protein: CSASPPLGGPVGETQYF.

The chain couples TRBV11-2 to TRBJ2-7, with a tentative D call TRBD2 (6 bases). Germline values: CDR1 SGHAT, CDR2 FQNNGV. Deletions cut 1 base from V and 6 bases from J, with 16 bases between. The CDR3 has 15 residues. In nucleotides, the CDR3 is TGTGCCAGCAGCTTAGGTGGCGGGGCGGTCTTCGAGCAGTACTTC. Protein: CASSLGGGAVFEQYF.

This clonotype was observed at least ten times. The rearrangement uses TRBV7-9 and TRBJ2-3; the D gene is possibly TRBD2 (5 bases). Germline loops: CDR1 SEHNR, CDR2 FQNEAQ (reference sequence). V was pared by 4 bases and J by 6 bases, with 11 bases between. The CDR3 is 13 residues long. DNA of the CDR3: TGTGCCAGCAGCTCCCCAGGCGGGGATACGCAGTATTTT. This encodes CASSSPGGDTQYF.

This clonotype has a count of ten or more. Written as DNA, the CDR3 is TGCAGTGCTAGATGGCAGGGGCAGGACATTCAGTACTTC. It specifies CSARWQGQDIQYF. The V and J genes are TRBV20-1 and TRBJ2-4; weak D call: TRBD1 (6 bases). Trimming took off 2 bases at V and 8 bases at J, with 13 bases between the two ends. The CDR3 sequence is 13 residues long. Germline CDR1 and CDR2: DFQATT and SNEGSKA (reference sequence).

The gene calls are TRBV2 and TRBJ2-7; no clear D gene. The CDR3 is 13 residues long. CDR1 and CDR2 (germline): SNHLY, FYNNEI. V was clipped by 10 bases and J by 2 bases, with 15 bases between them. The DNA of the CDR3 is TGTGCCACCCTAAAGGACGACGCCTACGAGCAGTACTTC. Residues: CATLKDDAYEQYF.

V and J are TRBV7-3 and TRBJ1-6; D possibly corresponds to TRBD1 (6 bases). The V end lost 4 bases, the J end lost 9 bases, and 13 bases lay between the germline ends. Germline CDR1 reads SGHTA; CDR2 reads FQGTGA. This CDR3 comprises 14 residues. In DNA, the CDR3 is TGTGCCAGCAGCTCCCGAGGGGGGGGTTCACCCCTCCACTTT. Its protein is CASSSRGGGSPLHF.

Written as DNA, the CDR3 is TGTGCCAGTAGTATAGAAGGGGTGCAGACCCAGTACTTC. Protein product: CASSIEGVQTQYF. The V call is TRBV19, the J call TRBJ2-5; D may be TRBD1 (5 bases). CDR3 size: 13 residues. V was trimmed by 0 bases and J by 6 bases, leaving 8 bases between them. Germline CDR1 reads LNHDA; CDR2 reads SQIVND (reference sequence).

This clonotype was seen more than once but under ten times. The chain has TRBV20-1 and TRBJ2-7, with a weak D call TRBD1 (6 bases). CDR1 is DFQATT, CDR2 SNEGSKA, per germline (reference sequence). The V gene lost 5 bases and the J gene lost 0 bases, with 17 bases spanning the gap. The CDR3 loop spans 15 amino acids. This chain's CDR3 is CSAAQRQGSSYEQYF. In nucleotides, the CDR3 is TGCAGTGCTGCCCAAAGGCAGGGGTCCTCCTACGAGCAGTACTTC.

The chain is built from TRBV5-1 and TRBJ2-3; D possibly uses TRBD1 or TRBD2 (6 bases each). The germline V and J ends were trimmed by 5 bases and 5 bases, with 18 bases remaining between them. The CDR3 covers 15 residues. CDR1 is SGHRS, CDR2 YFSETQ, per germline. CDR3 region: CASSSGWGAGDTQYF. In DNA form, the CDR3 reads TGCGCCAGCAGTTCTGGCTGGGGGGCCGGAGATACGCAGTATTTT.

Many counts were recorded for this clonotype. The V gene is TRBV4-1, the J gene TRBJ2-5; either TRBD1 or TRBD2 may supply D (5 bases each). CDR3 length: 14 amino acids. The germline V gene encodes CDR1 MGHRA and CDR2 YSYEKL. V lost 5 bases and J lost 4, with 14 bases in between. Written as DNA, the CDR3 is TGCGCCAGCAGCACGGGAAGGGGCCGAGAGACCCAGTACTTC. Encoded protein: CASSTGRGRETQYF.

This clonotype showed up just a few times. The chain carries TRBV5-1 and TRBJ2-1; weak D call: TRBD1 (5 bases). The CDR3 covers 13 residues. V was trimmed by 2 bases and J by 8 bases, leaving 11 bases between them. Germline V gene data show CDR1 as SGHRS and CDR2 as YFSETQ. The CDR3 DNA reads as TGCGCCAGCAGCTTAGCAGGGTACGATGAGCAGTTCTTC. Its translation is CASSLAGYDEQFF.

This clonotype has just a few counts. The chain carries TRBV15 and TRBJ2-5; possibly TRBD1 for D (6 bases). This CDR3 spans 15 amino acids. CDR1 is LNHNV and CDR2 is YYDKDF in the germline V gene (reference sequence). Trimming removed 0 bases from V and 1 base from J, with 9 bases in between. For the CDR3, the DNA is TGTGCCACCAGCAGAGACCCAGGGGCCCAAGAGACCCAGTACTTC. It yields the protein CATSRDPGAQETQYF.

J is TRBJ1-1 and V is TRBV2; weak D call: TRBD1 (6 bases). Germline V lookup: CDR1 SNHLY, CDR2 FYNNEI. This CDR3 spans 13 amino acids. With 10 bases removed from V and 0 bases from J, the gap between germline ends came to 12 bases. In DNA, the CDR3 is TGTGCCAACCGACAGGAAGTGAACACTGAAGCTTTCTTT. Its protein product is CANRQEVNTEAFF.

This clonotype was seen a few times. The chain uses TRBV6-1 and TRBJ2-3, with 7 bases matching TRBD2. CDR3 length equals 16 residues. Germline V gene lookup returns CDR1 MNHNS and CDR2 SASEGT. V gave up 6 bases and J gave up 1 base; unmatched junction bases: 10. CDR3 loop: CASSAPWAGGTDTQYF. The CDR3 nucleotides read TGTGCCAGCAGCGCGCCGTGGGCGGGGGGCACAGATACGCAGTATTTT.

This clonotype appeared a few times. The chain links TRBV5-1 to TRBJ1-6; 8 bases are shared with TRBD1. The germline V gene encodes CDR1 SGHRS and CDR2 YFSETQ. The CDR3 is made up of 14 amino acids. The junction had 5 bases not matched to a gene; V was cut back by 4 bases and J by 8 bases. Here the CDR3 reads CASSRDRRDSPLHF. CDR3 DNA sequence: TGCGCCAGCAGCCGGGACAGGAGGGATTCACCCCTCCACTTT. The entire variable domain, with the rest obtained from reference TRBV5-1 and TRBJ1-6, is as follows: KAGVTQTPRYLIKTRGQQVTLSCSPISGHRSVSWYQQTPGQGLQFLFEYFSETQRNKGNFPGRFSGRQFSNSRSEMNVSTLELGDSALYLCASSRDRRDSPLHFGNGTRLTVT.

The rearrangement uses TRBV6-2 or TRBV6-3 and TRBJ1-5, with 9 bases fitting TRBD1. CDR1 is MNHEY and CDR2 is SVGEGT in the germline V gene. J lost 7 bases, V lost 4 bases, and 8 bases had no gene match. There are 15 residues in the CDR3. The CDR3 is CASSWGTGWGQPQHF. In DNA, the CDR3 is TGTGCCAGCAGTTGGGGGACAGGGTGGGGACAGCCCCAGCATTTT.

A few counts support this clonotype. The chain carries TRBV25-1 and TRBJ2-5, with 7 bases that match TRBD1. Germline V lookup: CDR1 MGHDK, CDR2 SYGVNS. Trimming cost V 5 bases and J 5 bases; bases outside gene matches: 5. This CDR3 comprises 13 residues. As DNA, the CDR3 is TGTGCCAGCAGTATACAGGGGCCGGAGACCCAGTACTTC. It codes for CASSIQGPETQYF.

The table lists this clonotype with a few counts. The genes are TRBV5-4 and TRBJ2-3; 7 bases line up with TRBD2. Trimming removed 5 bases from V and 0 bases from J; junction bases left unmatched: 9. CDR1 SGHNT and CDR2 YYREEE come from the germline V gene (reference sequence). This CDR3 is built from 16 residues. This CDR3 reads CASRAWQGGSTDTQYF. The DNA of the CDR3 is TGTGCCAGCAGAGCTTGGCAGGGAGGGAGCACAGATACGCAGTATTTT.

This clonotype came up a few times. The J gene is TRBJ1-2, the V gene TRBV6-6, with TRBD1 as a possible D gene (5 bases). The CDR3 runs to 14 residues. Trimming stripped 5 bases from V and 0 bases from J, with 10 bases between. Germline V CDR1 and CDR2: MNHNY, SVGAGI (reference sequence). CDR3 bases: TGTGCCAGCAGTCCCTGGACAACTAACTATGGCTACACCTTC. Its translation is CASSPWTTNYGYTF.

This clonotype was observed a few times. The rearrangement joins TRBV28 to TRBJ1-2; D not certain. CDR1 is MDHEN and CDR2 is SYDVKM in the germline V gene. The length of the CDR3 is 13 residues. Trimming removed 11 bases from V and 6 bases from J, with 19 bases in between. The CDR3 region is CALAGGQKDGYTF. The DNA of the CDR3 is TGTGCCCTTGCGGGTGGTCAGAAGGATGGCTACACCTTC.

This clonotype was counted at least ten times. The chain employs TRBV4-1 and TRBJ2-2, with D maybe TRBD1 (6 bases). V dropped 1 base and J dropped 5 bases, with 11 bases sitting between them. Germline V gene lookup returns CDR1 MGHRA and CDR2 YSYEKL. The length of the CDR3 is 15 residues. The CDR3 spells CASSQGPGETGELFF. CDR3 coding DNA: TGCGCCAGCAGCCAAGGGCCAGGGGAAACCGGGGAGCTGTTTTTT.

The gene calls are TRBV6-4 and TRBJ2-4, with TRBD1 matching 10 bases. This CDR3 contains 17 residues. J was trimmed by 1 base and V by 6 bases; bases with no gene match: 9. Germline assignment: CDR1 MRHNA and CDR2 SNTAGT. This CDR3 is CASRTGQGKVAKNIQYF. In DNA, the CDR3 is TGTGCCAGCAGGACGGGACAGGGGAAGGTGGCCAAAAACATTCAGTACTTC.